Listed here is a single T cell receptor (beta chain). Building of the TCR beta libraries involved iRepertoire HTBI primers and Arm-PCR of CDR3 regions. As originally analysed: Samples revealed 60 to 70 TRBV and some 15 TRBJ segments. From the multiplex PCR reads, TCRdb called clonotypes with MiXCR, one entry per CDR3 protein. The V and J calls follow TCRdb's processing rather than the paper's. The table shows 350,000 to 500,000 distinct CDR3 sequences, with roughly 21% occurring only once. These data originate in a study of regulatory T cells in long-lasting Graves disease. Study details: The term persistent Graves' disease signified upward of 5 years on antithyroid drugs with positive TSH receptor antibodies.

The time point was: persistent/refractory GD, antithyroid drugs over 5 years with positive TRAb. Making the TCR library involved RNA that had been extracted from PBMCs. The sequencing here drew on peripheral blood mononuclear cells (PBMCs), taken when the disease was refractory, from a patient treated with antithyroid drugs. This receptor was taken from a female donor with Graves disease.

The CDR3 sequence is CASSVLPGRNEQFF. As DNA, the CDR3 is TGTGCCAGCAGCGTCCTCCCCGGACGCAATGAGCAGTTCTTC. The V call is TRBV28, the J call TRBJ2-1; D uncertain. Trimming removed 6 bases at V and 6 bases at J, with 15 bases between. This CDR3 spans 14 amino acids. Germline-derived CDR1 and CDR2 are MDHEN and SYDVKM. Filled out from reference TRBV28 and TRBJ2-1, the complete variable domain reads DVKVTQSSRYLVKRTGEKVFLECVQDMDHENMFWYRQDPGLGLRLIYFSYDVKMKEKGDIPEGYSVSREKKERFSLILESASTNQTSMYLCASSVLPGRNEQFFGPGTRLTVL.